These T cell receptor beta chains were read from a single sample in a study of blood T cell repertoires in COVID-19. Clones were sequenced by immunoSEQ multiplex PCR, and TCRdb holds only the in-frame ones, with some missing. This sample has approximately 260,000 clones, with about 86% found just once. The sequencing input was PBMCs or T cells enriched from blood (not recorded which). Source of these receptors: a man aged 25-45 years with acute COVID-19. Both conserved end residues are part of each CDR3. D genes are given only for firm matches. Expanded clones are given a class, and other clones once, few, many or no size at all.

DNA	CDR3	V	J	size	D
TGTGCCAGCAGGAGAGGAAGAGGCGGGGAGCTGTTTTTT	CASRRGRGGELFF	TRBV6-4	TRBJ2-2	.	.
TGTGCCAGCAGCCCCCAGGGGAGCTCTGGAAACACCATATATTTT	CASSPQGSSGNTIYF	TRBV7-9	TRBJ1-3	.	.
TGTGCCAGCAGCTTGGCGGTGGTGGCGGGGGGCATACAAGAGACCCAGTACTTC	CASSLAVVAGGIQETQYF	TRBV5-4	TRBJ2-5	.	TRBD2
TGTGCCAGTAGTACGACATCCGTGACAGGGTACTATGGCTACACCTTC	CASSTTSVTGYYGYTF	TRBV19	TRBJ1-2	.	TRBD1
TGTGCCAGCAGCTTCTCAACAGGGTATTCGGGTGGCGGGGAGCTGTTTTTT	CASSFSTGYSGGGELFF	TRBV5-1	TRBJ2-2	.	.
TGTGCCAGCAGCTTAGTGGGGGGGAATTCACCCCTCCACTTT	CASSLVGGNSPLHF	TRBV7-9	TRBJ1-6	few	.
TGTGCCAGTAGTGGGGGACAGGGGAGAGCGAGTAATTCACCCCTCCACTTT	CASSGGQGRASNSPLHF	TRBV19	TRBJ1-6	.	TRBD1
TGTGCCAGCAGTTTGAGGGGACAGGGGGCTTCTGAAGCTTTCTTT	CASSLRGQGASEAFF	TRBV27	TRBJ1-1	.	TRBD1
TGTGCCAGCAGCCTTGGACAGGGTGTGAATTCACCCCTCCACTTT	CASSLGQGVNSPLHF	TRBV7-9	TRBJ1-6	few	TRBD1
TGTGCCAGCAGTACAGGTTTGAGGGAGACCCAGTACTTC	CASSTGLRETQYF	TRBV12-3/TRBV12-4	TRBJ2-5	.	.
TGCGCCAGCAGCTCACGGGGGATCTCAGACACTGAAGCTTTCTTT	CASSSRGISDTEAFF	TRBV5-1	TRBJ1-1	.	.
TGTGCCGCACAGGGGGCAGGGACCGGGGAGCTGTTTTTT	CAAQGAGTGELFF	TRBV24-1	TRBJ2-2	.	TRBD1
TGTGCCAGCACCGCCGGCGGGAGGGCCGGTAGTAATGAGCAGTTCTTC	CASTAGGRAGSNEQFF	TRBV7-2	TRBJ2-1	.	TRBD2
TGTGCCAGCATTGAGGGCACAGATACGCAGTATTTT	CASIEGTDTQYF	TRBV7-9	TRBJ2-3	.	.
TGTGCCAGTAGTGTCCAGGGTAATGAGCAGTTCTTC	CASSVQGNEQFF	TRBV19	TRBJ2-1	.	.
TGTGCCAGCAGCTTAGAACTAGCGGGAGGGGATACGCAGTATTTT	CASSLELAGGDTQYF	TRBV7-8	TRBJ2-3	.	TRBD2
TGTGCCAGCAGGGGCGGGGCTGGGAACACTGAAGCTTTCTTT	CASRGGAGNTEAFF	TRBV2	TRBJ1-1	.	.
TGTGCCAGCAGCCTTCAGTTGAACACTGAAGCTTTCTTT	CASSLQLNTEAFF	TRBV3-1/TRBV3-2	TRBJ1-1	.	.
TGTGCCAGCAGTTTTCCGAAAACGGGGAATTCACCCCTCCACTTT	CASSFPKTGNSPLHF	TRBV28	TRBJ1-6	.	.
TGTGTCAGAAGCCCACAGGCGGCAGGAGAGCGTGAAAAACTGTTTTTT	CVRSPQAAGEREKLFF	TRBV7-5	TRBJ1-4	.	.
TGTGCCAGCTCACCAGGGCTTAACACTGAAGCTTTCTTT	CASSPGLNTEAFF	TRBV18	TRBJ1-1	.	.
TGTGCCAGTAGTCTCCGACAGGATCAGTTCTTC	CASSLRQDQFF	TRBV19	TRBJ2-1	.	.
TGCGCCAGCAGCCAAGTTACACTAGCGGGAGCGACGGGCACCGGGGAGCTGTTTTTT	CASSQVTLAGATGTGELFF	TRBV4-3	TRBJ2-2	.	TRBD2
TGTGCCAGCGCACAAATGGGACAGAATGGCTACACCTTC	CASAQMGQNGYTF	TRBV7-2	TRBJ1-2	.	TRBD1
TGCGCCAGCAGCTCCCTAGACGGAAGCACCGGGGAGCTGTTTTTT	CASSSLDGSTGELFF	TRBV5-1	TRBJ2-2	.	.
TGTGCCAGCAGCCAAGATTTAGCGGCCCCCTCTGGGGCCAACGTCCTGACTTTC	CASSQDLAAPSGANVLTF	TRBV4-2	TRBJ2-6	.	.
TGTGCCAGCAGTGATAACAGGGAAGAGACCCAGTACTTC	CASSDNREETQYF	TRBV2	TRBJ2-5	.	.
TGTGCCAGCAGACGAGGAGTTGGAGGAGAGACCCAGTACTTC	CASRRGVGGETQYF	TRBV7-2	TRBJ2-5	few	.
TGTGCCAGTACGATGGGCCCAAGCTCACCCCTCCACTTT	CASTMGPSSPLHF	TRBV19	TRBJ1-6	.	.
TGCGCCAGCAGCCCCCTCCTTGCTAGCGGGGGCCTCCAAGAGACCCAGTACTTC	CASSPLLASGGLQETQYF	TRBV5-1	TRBJ2-5	.	TRBD2
TGTGCCAGCAGCTTGGCCGTCAACGGGATAAGCTATGGCTACACCTTC	CASSLAVNGISYGYTF	TRBV5-5	TRBJ1-2	.	.
TGTGCCAGCAGCCTAACTAGCGGGAGCACCGGGGAGCTGTTTTTT	CASSLTSGSTGELFF	TRBV7-2	TRBJ2-2	.	TRBD2
TGTGCTAGCAGCTGGGGGGGGCAGCCCCAGCATTTT	CASSWGGQPQHF	TRBV12-5	TRBJ1-5	.	.
TGTGCCAGCAGCGCGGGGACAGGGAGCTCACCCCTCCACTTT	CASSAGTGSSPLHF	TRBV5-1	TRBJ1-6	.	TRBD1
TGTGCCAGCAGTGACAGGGGGAATTCACCCCTCCACTTT	CASSDRGNSPLHF	TRBV6-4	TRBJ1-6	few	.
TGTGCCAGCAGCTTAGGCGTCAACCCTAACTATGGCTACACCTTC	CASSLGVNPNYGYTF	TRBV7-8	TRBJ1-2	.	.
TGCGCCAGCAGCCTCCGGACAGGGAGAAACGAAAAACTGTTTTTT	CASSLRTGRNEKLFF	TRBV5-1	TRBJ1-4	.	TRBD1
TGCAGCGTTCGACGAGGTACTAACTATGGCTACACCTTC	CSVRRGTNYGYTF	TRBV29-1	TRBJ1-2	.	.
TGTGCCAGCAGCGCGGGAGGGCCAGGTCAGCCCCAGCATTTT	CASSAGGPGQPQHF	TRBV6-1	TRBJ1-5	.	.